Shown below are 30 T cell receptor beta chains from a single sample sequenced in a study of blood T cell repertoires in COVID-19. Profiling relied on immunoSEQ multiplex PCR, and the TCRdb table lists in-frame clones only, not all of them. Of 200,000 or so clones listed, 70% to 90% are singletons. Sample: peripheral blood. Receptors originate from a man aged 55-75 years with acute or convalescent COVID-19.

CDR3 region: CASSRLGPETQYF. CDR3 bases: TGTGCCAGCAGTCGGTTGGGGCCGGAGACCCAGTACTTC. The V gene is TRBV2, the J gene TRBJ2-5; weak D call: TRBD1 (5 bases). Trimming stripped 5 bases from V and 5 bases from J, with 12 bases between. This CDR3 contains 13 residues. Germline CDR1 reads SNHLY; CDR2 reads FYNNEI. The entire variable domain, with the rest obtained from reference TRBV2 and TRBJ2-5, is as follows: EPEVTQTPSHQVTQMGQEVILRCVPISNHLYFYWYRQILGQKVEFLVSFYNNEISEKSEIFDDQFSVERPDGSNFTLKIRSTKLEDSAMYFCASSRLGPETQYFGPGTRLLVL.

V gene TRBV15 combines with J gene TRBJ1-5; 10 bases are a match to TRBD1. Trimming took 2 bases from V and 0 from J; bases not matched to a gene: 7. This CDR3 has 18 amino acids. CDR1 is LNHNV, CDR2 YYDKDF, per germline (reference sequence). The CDR3 nucleotides are TGTGCCACCAGCAGATTCGGGACAGGGGCGTATAGCAATCAGCCCCAGCATTTT. It specifies CATSRFGTGAYSNQPQHF.

The J gene is TRBJ1-3, the V gene TRBV6-5; D unclear. Germline V gene lookup returns CDR1 MNHEY and CDR2 SVGAGI. The CDR3 is made up of 15 amino acids. Trimming pared 5 bases from V and 4 bases from J, leaving 15 bases between. The CDR3 loop reads CASSRMHREGNTIYF. CDR3 nucleotides: TGTGCCAGCAGTCGAATGCATCGGGAAGGAAACACCATATATTTT.

This rearrangement joins TRBV5-1 to TRBJ2-1; 8 bases align to TRBD2. V lost 2 bases to trimming and J lost 5 bases; unmatched junction nucleotides: 6. Germline lookup yields CDR1 SGHRS and CDR2 YFSETQ. CDR3 length: 15 residues. As DNA, the CDR3 is TGCGCCAGCAGCTTAGCCGGGACTAGGAACAATGAGCAGTTCTTC. Its protein is CASSLAGTRNNEQFF.

CDR3 residues: CASSQERDTGPNQPQHF. In DNA, the CDR3 is TGTGCCAGCAGCCAAGAACGGGACACTGGACCCAATCAGCCCCAGCATTTT. The rearrangement uses TRBV3-1 (or the pseudogene TRBV3-2) and TRBJ1-5; tentative D call: TRBD1 (6 bases). In germline, CDR1 is LGHDT, CDR2 YNNKEL (reference sequence). Trimming took 0 bases from V and 3 from J, leaving 15 bases between them. This CDR3 spans 17 amino acids.

This clone is a singleton in its sample. The chain carries TRBV7-2 and TRBJ2-7; TRBD2 is a possible D gene (6 bases). From germline, CDR1 is SGHTA and CDR2 FQGNSA. The CDR3 spans 17 residues. The ends were cut back, 0 bases at V and 6 bases at J, with 21 bases in the middle. The CDR3: CASSLALSGGPQSEQYF. CDR3 coding DNA: TGTGCCAGCAGCTTAGCGCTTAGTGGAGGGCCGCAATCCGAGCAGTACTTC.

This rearrangement joins TRBV7-2 to TRBJ2-5; 7 positions match TRBD2. This CDR3 spans 15 amino acids. The trim removed 2 bases at V and 4 bases at J, leaving 7 bases unmatched. Germline V CDR1 and CDR2: SGHTA, FQGNSA. CDR3 in DNA: TGTGCCAGCAGCTTATCCCGGACTAGTGGAGAGACCCAGTACTTC. Its protein is CASSLSRTSGETQYF.

The table lists this clone with a count of one. V gene TRBV6-5 combines with J gene TRBJ1-1; 7 bases map to TRBD1. Germline V gene data show CDR1 as MNHEY and CDR2 as SVGAGI. This CDR3 region has 15 residues. V trimming: 6 bases; J trimming: 7 bases; junction bases outside the gene matches: 14. The CDR3 reads CASSRQGGGGGEAFF. The CDR3 region has the DNA TGTGCCAGCAGCCGGCAAGGAGGGGGCGGTGGTGAAGCTTTCTTT.

The table lists this clone with a count of one. V gene TRBV9 combines with J gene TRBJ2-1; D perhaps matches TRBD1 (5 bases). The CDR3 is 16 amino acids. V gave up 0 bases and J gave up 6 bases, with 16 bases separating them. Germline V lookup: CDR1 SGDLS, CDR2 YYNGEE. Here the CDR3 reads CASSVDSRGGPNEQFF. CDR3 sequence (DNA): TGTGCCAGCAGCGTAGACTCTAGGGGCGGCCCCAATGAGCAGTTCTTC.

This chain joins TRBV4-3 and TRBJ2-4, with 16 bases identical to TRBD2. The CDR3 spans 21 residues. Germline V gene data show CDR1 as LGHNA and CDR2 as YSLEER. Trimming took 6 bases from V and 2 from J; bases not matched to a gene: 16. The CDR3 loop is CASSPTFPPGLAGGPKNIQYF. The CDR3, as DNA: TGCGCCAGCAGTCCTACCTTCCCCCCGGGACTAGCGGGGGGGCCCAAAAACATTCAGTACTTC.

The CDR3 region has the DNA TGTGCCAGCAGCGTGAGGCGGAGACAGAAATATAGCAATCAGCCCCAGCATTTT. Protein: CASSVRRRQKYSNQPQHF. The V call is TRBV9, the J call TRBJ1-5; perhaps TRBD1 as D (5 bases). This CDR3 spans 18 amino acids. In germline, CDR1 is SGDLS, CDR2 YYNGEE. V dropped 2 bases and J dropped 0 bases, with 18 bases sitting between them. Using reference TRBV9 and TRBJ1-5 for the parts outside the CDR3, the full variable domain is DSGVTQTPKHLITATGQRVTLRCSPRSGDLSVYWYQQSLDQGLQFLIQYYNGEERAKGNILERFSAQQFPDLHSELNLSSLELGDSALYFCASSVRRRQKYSNQPQHFGDGTRLSIL.

The table lists this clone with a count of one. This chain uses TRBV11-2 with TRBJ1-2; the D is unclear. V gave up 4 bases and J gave up 3 bases, with 9 bases separating them. Germline CDR1 SGHAT, CDR2 FQNNGV. The CDR3 extends over 13 amino acids. CDR3 bases: TGTGCCAGCAGCTCCGACAAGCACTATGGCTACACCTTC. This sequence encodes CASSSDKHYGYTF. Drawing the rest from reference TRBV11-2 and TRBJ1-2, the complete variable domain is EAGVAQSPRYKIIEKRQSVAFWCNPISGHATLYWYQQILGQGPKLLIQFQNNGVVDDSQLPKDRFSAERLKGVDSTLKIQPAKLEDSAVYLCASSSDKHYGYTFGSGTRLTVV.

The chain couples TRBV27 to TRBJ1-1, with TRBD1 identical over 8 bases. In germline, CDR1 is MNHEY, CDR2 SMNVEV (reference sequence). V lost 5 bases and J lost 3; bases outside the gene matches: 14. The CDR3 totals 17 residues. Here the CDR3 reads CASSPGQGILDYTEAFF. Written as DNA, the CDR3 is TGTGCCAGCAGTCCTGGACAGGGAATTTTGGACTACACTGAAGCTTTCTTT.

The chain joins TRBV5-1 to TRBJ2-6; 10 bases agree with TRBD1. J lost 1 base, V lost 5 bases, and 6 bases had no gene match. The CDR3 totals 17 residues. Germline V gene data show CDR1 as SGHRS and CDR2 as YFSETQ. CDR3 amino acids: CASRYGTGESGANVLTF. In DNA, the CDR3 is TGCGCCAGCAGATACGGGACAGGGGAATCTGGGGCCAACGTCCTGACTTTC.

The genes are TRBV9 and TRBJ2-7; TRBD1 aligns across 12 bases. There are 15 residues in the CDR3. Trimming at V came to 4 bases and at J to 5 bases, leaving 7 bases not matched to a gene. The germline CDR1 and CDR2 sequences are SGDLS and YYNGEE. In DNA form, the CDR3 reads TGTGCCAGCAGCCCGACGGGACAGGGGGCCGACGAGCAGTACTTC. Protein: CASSPTGQGADEQYF.

The rearrangement links TRBV5-6 to TRBJ2-1, with D tentatively TRBD2 (5 bases). Germline V gene data show CDR1 as SGHDT and CDR2 as YYEEEE. This CDR3 contains 14 residues. Deletions cut 0 bases from V and 8 bases from J, with 12 bases between. The CDR3 DNA reads TGTGCCAGCAGCTTGGCACCCGGGGATGATGAGCAGTTCTTC. This translates into CASSLAPGDDEQFF.

CDR3 in amino acids: CASSVSGVGYNSPLHF. The CDR3 bases are TGTGCCAGCAGCGTGTCAGGGGTCGGGTATAATTCACCCCTCCACTTT. V usage is TRBV9 and J usage is TRBJ1-6; perhaps TRBD1 as D (6 bases). Looked up from germline, CDR1 is SGDLS and CDR2 is YYNGEE. CDR3 length: 16 residues. Trimming took 2 bases from V and 4 from J, leaving 13 bases between them.

The rearrangement uses TRBV28 and TRBJ1-2; 7 nucleotides align to TRBD1. The trim removed 6 bases at V and 5 bases at J, leaving 9 bases unmatched. CDR3 size: 14 residues. From germline, CDR1 is MDHEN and CDR2 SYDVKM. Here the CDR3 DNA reads TGTGCCAGCAGGTCGACAGGGCAGGGGTATGGCTACACCTTC. Its translation: CASRSTGQGYGYTF.

This chain uses TRBV19 with TRBJ1-1, with 9 bases that match TRBD1. The germline CDR1 and CDR2 sequences are LNHDA and SQIVND (reference sequence). The V gene end was trimmed by 5 bases and the J gene end by 1 base; junction bases not matched to a gene: 11. This CDR3 region has 17 residues. CDR3 sequence: CASSSAGTGSGNTEAFF. The CDR3 DNA reads TGTGCCAGTAGTTCCGCCGGGACAGGGTCCGGGAACACTGAAGCTTTCTTT.

The chain links TRBV4-1 to TRBJ2-5; a weak D match, TRBD1 (6 bases). Germline V gives CDR1 MGHRA, CDR2 YSYEKL. V lost 3 bases, J lost 0 bases, and 11 bases lay in between. CDR3 length equals 15 residues. CDR3 nucleotide sequence: TGCGCCAGCAGCCACCCCGGACAGAACCAAGAGACCCAGTACTTC. This codes for CASSHPGQNQETQYF.

On this clone: A much larger clone lies one base from this, so it may be a read error. This chain links TRBV6-4 with TRBJ2-3, with D possibly being TRBD1 (7 bases). Trimming removed 2 bases from V and 4 bases from J, with 10 bases in between. This CDR3 spans 14 amino acids. Per the germline V gene, CDR1 is MRHNA and CDR2 is SNTAGT. The CDR3 DNA reads TGTGCCAGCAGTGACGGCAGGGGGGCAGATACGCAGTATTTT. It specifies CASSDGRGADTQYF.

V and J are TRBV7-2 and TRBJ2-5; 7 nucleotides align to TRBD1. The CDR3 sequence is 13 residues long. V shed 6 bases and J 9 bases; nucleotides not matched to a gene: 10. The germline CDR1 and CDR2 sequences are SGHTA and FQGNSA. CDR3 loop: CASSYQVTGPQYF. The CDR3 DNA is TGTGCCAGCAGTTACCAAGTGACAGGGCCCCAGTACTTC.

This chain uses TRBV5-1 with TRBJ1-3; D is uncertain. V was cut by 4 bases and J by 0 bases, with 20 bases left in between. The CDR3 contains 18 residues. Germline V gives CDR1 SGHRS, CDR2 YFSETQ. CDR3 residues: CASSPFFGESFSGNTIYF. As DNA, the CDR3 is TGCGCCAGCAGCCCGTTTTTTGGGGAGAGCTTCTCTGGAAACACCATATATTTT.

The chain links TRBV5-6 to TRBJ1-3; D call uncertain. This CDR3 has 16 residues. V lost 1 base and J 0 bases, leaving 11 bases between the germline ends. Germline-derived CDR1 and CDR2 are SGHDT and YYEEEE. Here the CDR3 reads CASSLPGGSSGNTIYF. CDR3 nucleotide sequence: TGTGCCAGCAGCTTGCCAGGCGGGAGCTCTGGAAACACCATATATTTT.

The V call is TRBV30, the J call TRBJ1-2; D is unclear. Germline CDR1 is GTSNPN and CDR2 is SVGIG (reference sequence). CDR3 size: 10 residues. The V end was cut by 5 bases, the J end by 8 bases, with 9 bases between. CDR3 in amino acids: CAWGGLGYTF. Here the CDR3 DNA reads TGTGCCTGGGGAGGGCTGGGCTACACCTTC.

This clone was detected only once. J is TRBJ2-1 and V is TRBV19; 11 bases fit TRBD2. Germline CDR1 LNHDA, CDR2 SQIVND (reference sequence). CDR3 length: 17 residues. The V segment lost 4 bases and the J segment 8 bases; nucleotides outside the gene matches: 13. The chain's CDR3 is CASSKKTSGISTDEQFF. As DNA, the CDR3 is TGTGCCAGTAGTAAAAAGACTAGCGGGATTTCTACGGATGAGCAGTTCTTC.

J is TRBJ2-3 and V is TRBV5-1, with 8 bases identical to TRBD1. V lost 4 bases and J lost 4; bases outside the gene matches: 11. In germline, CDR1 is SGHRS, CDR2 YFSETQ. The CDR3 spans 16 residues. CDR3 DNA: TGCGCCAGCAGCACTGGACAGGGATACCGATCAGATACGCAGTATTTT. It encodes CASSTGQGYRSDTQYF.

This chain uses TRBV5-1 with TRBJ2-3, with a weak D call TRBD1 (6 bases). The CDR3 contains 16 residues. V lost 1 base to trimming and J lost 0 bases, with 12 bases between them. Germline values: CDR1 SGHRS, CDR2 YFSETQ. In DNA, the CDR3 is TGCGCCAGCAGCTTGAACCGGGGACAAAGCACAGATACGCAGTATTTT. Protein sequence: CASSLNRGQSTDTQYF.

The V gene is TRBV27, the J gene TRBJ1-3; weak D call: TRBD1 (6 bases). There are 15 residues in the CDR3. Germline CDR1 MNHEY, CDR2 SMNVEV (reference sequence). Trimming stripped 2 bases from V and 4 bases from J, with 12 bases between. The CDR3: CASSLQGQRGNTIYF. The CDR3, as DNA: TGTGCCAGCAGTTTACAGGGGCAGAGGGGAAACACCATATATTTT.

The chain carries TRBV2 and TRBJ2-1; TRBD2 is a possible D gene (5 bases). Germline loops: CDR1 SNHLY, CDR2 FYNNEI. The V gene lost 7 bases and the J gene lost 4 bases, with 11 bases spanning the gap. This CDR3 region has 13 residues. The CDR3 region is CASTSGEYNEQFF. The CDR3 DNA follows: TGTGCCAGCACCTCCGGGGAGTACAATGAGCAGTTCTTC.